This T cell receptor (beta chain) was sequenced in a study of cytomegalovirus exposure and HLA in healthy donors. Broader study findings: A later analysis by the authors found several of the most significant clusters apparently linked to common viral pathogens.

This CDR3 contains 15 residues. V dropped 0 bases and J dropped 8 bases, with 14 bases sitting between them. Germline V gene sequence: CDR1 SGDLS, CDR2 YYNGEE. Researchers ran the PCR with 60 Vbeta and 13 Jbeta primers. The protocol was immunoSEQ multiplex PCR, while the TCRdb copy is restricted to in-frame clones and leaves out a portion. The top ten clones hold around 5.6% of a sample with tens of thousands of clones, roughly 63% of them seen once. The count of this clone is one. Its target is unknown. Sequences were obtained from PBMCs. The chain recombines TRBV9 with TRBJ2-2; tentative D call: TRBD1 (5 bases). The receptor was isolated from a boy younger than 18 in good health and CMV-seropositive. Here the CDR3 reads CASSVVEQHRGELFF. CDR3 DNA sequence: TGTGCCAGCAGCGTAGTAGAGCAGCACAGGGGGGAGCTGTTTTTT.